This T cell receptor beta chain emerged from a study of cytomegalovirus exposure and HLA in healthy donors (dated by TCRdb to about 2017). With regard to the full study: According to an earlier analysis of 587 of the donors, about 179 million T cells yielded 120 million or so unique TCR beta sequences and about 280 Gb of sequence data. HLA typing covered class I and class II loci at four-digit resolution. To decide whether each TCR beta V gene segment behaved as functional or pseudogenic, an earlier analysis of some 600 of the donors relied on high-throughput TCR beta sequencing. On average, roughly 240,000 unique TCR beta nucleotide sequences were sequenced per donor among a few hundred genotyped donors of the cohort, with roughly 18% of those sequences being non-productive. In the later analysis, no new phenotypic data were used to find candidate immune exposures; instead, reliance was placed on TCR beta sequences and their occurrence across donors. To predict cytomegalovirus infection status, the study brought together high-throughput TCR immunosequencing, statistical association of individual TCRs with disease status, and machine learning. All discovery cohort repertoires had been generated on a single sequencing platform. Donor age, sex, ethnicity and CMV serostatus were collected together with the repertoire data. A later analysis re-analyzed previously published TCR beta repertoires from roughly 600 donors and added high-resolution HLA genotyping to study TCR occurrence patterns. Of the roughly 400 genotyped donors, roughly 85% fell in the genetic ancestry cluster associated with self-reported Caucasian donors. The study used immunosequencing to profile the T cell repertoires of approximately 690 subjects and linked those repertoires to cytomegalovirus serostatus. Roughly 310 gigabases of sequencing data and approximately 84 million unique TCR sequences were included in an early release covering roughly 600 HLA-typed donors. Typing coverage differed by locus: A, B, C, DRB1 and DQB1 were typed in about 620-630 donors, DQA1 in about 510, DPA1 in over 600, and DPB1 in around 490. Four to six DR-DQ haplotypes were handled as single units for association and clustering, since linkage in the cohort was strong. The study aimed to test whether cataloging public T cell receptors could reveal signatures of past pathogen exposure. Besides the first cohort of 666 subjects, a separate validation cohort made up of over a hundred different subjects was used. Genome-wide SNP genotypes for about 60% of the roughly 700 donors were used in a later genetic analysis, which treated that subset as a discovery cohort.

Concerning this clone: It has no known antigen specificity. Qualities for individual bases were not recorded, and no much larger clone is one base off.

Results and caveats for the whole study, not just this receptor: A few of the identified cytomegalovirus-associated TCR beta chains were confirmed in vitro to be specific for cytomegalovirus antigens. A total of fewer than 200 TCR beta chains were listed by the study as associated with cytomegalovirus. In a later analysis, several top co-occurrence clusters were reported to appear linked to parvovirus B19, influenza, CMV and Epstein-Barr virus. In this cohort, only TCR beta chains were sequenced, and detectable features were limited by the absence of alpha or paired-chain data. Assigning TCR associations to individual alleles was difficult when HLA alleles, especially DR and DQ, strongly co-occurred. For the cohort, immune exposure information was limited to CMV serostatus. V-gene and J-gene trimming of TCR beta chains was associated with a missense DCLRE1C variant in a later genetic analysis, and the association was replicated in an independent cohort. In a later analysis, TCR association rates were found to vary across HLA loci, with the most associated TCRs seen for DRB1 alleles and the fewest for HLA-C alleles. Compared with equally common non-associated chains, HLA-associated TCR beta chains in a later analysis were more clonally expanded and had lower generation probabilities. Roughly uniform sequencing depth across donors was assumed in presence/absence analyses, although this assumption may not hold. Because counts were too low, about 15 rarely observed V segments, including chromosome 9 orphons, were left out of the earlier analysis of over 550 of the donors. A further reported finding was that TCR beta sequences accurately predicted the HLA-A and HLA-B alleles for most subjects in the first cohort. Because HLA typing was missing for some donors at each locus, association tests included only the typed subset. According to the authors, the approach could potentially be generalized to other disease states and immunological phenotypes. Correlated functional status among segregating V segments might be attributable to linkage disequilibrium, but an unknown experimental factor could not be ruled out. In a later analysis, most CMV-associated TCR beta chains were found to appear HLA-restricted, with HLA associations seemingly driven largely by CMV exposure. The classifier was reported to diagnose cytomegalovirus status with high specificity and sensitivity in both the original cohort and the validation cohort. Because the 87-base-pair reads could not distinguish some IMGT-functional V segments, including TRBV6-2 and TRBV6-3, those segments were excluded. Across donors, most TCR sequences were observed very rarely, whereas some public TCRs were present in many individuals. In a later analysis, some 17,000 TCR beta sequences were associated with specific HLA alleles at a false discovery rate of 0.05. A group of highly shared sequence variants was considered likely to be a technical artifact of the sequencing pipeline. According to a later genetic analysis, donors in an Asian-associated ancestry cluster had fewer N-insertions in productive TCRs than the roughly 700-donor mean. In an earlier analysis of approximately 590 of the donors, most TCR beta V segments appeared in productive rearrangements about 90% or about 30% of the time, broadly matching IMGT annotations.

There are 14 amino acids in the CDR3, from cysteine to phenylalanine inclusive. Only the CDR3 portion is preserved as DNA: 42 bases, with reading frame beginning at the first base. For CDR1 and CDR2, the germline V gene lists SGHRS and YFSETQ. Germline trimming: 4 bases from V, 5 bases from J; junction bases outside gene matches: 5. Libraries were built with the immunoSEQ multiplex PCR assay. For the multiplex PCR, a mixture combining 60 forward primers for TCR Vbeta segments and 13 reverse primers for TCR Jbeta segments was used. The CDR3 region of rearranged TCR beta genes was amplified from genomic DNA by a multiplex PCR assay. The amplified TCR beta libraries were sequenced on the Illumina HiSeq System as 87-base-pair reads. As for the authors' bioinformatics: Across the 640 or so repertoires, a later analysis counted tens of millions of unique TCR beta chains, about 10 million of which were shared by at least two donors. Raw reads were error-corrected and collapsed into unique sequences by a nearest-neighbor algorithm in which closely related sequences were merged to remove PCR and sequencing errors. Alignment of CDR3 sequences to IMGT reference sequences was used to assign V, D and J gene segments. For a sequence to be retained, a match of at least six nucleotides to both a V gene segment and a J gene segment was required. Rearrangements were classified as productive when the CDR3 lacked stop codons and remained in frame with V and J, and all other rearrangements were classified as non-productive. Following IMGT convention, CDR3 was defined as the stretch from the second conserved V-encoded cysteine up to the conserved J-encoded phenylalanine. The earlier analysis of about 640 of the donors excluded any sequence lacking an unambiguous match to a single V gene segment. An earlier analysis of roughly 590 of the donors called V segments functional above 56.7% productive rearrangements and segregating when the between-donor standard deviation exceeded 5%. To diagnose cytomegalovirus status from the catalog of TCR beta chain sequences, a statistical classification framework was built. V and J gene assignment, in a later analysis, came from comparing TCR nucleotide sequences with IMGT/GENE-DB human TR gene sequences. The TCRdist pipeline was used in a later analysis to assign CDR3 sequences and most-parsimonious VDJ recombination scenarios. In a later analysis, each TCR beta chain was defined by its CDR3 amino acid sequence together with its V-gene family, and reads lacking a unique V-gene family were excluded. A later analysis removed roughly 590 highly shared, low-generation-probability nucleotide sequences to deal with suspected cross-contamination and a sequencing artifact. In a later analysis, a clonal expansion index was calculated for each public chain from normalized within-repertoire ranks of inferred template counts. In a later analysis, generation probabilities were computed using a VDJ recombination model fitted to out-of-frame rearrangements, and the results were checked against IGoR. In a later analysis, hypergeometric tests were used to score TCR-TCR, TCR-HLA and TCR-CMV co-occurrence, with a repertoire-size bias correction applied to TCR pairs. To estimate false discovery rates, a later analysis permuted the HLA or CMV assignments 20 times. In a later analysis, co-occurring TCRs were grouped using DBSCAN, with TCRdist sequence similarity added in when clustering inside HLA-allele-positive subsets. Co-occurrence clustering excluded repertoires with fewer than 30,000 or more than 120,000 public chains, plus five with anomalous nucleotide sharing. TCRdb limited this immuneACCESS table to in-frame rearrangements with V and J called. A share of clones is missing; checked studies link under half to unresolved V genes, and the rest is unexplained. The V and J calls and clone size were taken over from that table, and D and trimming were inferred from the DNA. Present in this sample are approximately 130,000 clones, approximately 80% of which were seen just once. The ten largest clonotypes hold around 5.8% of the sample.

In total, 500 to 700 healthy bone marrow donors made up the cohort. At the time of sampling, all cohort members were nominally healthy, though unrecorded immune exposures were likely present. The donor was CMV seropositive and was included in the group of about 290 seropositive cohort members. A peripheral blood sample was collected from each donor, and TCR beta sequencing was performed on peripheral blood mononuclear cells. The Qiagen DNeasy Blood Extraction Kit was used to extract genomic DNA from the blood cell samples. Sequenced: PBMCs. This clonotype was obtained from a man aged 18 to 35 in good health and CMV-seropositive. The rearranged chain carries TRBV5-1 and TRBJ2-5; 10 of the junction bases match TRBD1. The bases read TGCGCCAGCAGCGACAGGGGGCGCGAGGAGACCCAGTACTTC. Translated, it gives CASSDRGREETQYF. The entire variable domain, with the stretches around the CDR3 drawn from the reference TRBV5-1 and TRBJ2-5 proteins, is KAGVTQTPRYLIKTRGQQVTLSCSPISGHRSVSWYQQTPGQGLQFLFEYFSETQRNKGNFPGRFSGRQFSNSRSEMNVSTLELGDSALYLCASSDRGREETQYFGPGTRLLVL.